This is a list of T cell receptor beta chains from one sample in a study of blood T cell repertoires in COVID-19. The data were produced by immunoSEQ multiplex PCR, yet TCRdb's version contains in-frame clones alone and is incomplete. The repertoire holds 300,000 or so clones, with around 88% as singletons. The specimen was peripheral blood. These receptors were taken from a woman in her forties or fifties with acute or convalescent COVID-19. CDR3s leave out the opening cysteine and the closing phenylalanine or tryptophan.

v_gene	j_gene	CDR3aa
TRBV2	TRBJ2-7	ASSWTGYKGGSYEQY
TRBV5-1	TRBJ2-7	ASSLAAGGNPREQY
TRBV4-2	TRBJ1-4	ASSQGTDRDGHEKLF
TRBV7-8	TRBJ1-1	ASSRQANTEAF
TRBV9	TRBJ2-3	ASSVDPSGRGADTQY
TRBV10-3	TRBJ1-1	AISERSEAF
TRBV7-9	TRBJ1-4	ASSNRATNEKLF
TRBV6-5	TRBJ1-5	ASSRNRSNQPQH
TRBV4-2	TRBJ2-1	ASSIAGTGSDNEQF
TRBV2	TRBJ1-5	ASRAGGPRDSNQPQH
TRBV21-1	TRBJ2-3	ARGLAGGRTDTQY
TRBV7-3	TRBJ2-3	ASSPGTSGNTDTQY
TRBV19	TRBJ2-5	ASSIGNSGTQETQY
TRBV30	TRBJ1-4	AWNRDGEKLF
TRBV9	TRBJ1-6	ASSVGGAFYNSPLH
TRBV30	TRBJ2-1	ARAKLAGVQDEQF
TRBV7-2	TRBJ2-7	ASSLKTSGSLPYEQY
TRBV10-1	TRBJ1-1	ASSSAVGGMNTEAF